A single sample gave rise to the 28 T cell receptor beta chains below, sequenced in a study of control samples from healthy donors and cancer patients (dated by TCRdb to 2019 to 2021). The protocol used for the library was the immunoSEQ multiplex PCR assay. The source is immuneACCESS, and TCRdb retained only in-frame sequences with V and J called. Part of the clones is not carried over; for the studies checked, unresolved V genes explain less than half of this, and the remainder is unexplained. This sample is represented by roughly 160,000 clones; roughly 95% of them were singletons. In total, the top ten clones hold around 0.92% of the sample. The sequenced material came from blood. Source of these receptors: a woman under 40 in good health.

In this sample, this clone turned up once. This chain links TRBV30 with TRBJ2-5, with unresolved D. The germline V gene has CDR1 GTSNPN and CDR2 SVGIG (reference sequence). Trimming pared 0 bases from V and 7 bases from J, leaving 12 bases between. The CDR3 has 13 residues. CDR3 DNA: TGTGCCTGGAGTGTAAGGAGTCTAAGGACCCAGTACTTC. This codes for CAWSVRSLRTQYF. Together with reference TRBV30 and TRBJ2-5, the CDR3 gives the full variable domain: SQTIHQWPATLVQPVGSPLSLECTVEGTSNPNLYWYRQAAGRGLQLLFYSVGIGQISSEVPQNLSASRPQDRQFILSSKKLLLSDSGFYLCAWSVRSLRTQYFGPGTRLLVL.

This clone was seen only once. The chain is built from TRBV4-2 and TRBJ2-2; 10 bases fit TRBD1. The CDR3 runs to 15 residues. J lost 5 bases, V lost 3 bases, and 3 bases had no gene match. Germline CDR1 is LGHNA and CDR2 is YNFKEQ. CDR3 residues: CASSHPGQGTGELFF. CDR3 nucleotide sequence: TGTGCCAGCAGCCACCCGGGACAGGGGACCGGGGAGCTGTTTTTT.

The chain carries TRBV25-1 and TRBJ2-5; D remains unclear. This CDR3 region has 12 residues. From germline, CDR1 is MGHDK and CDR2 SYGVNS. Trimming took off 5 bases at V and 1 base at J, with 5 bases between the two ends. CDR3 sequence: CASSHFQETQYF. Here the CDR3 DNA reads TGTGCCAGCAGTCACTTCCAAGAGACCCAGTACTTC.

The V call is TRBV5-1, the J call TRBJ2-1, with 7 bases lining up with TRBD1. Trimming took 4 bases from V and 4 from J; bases not matched to a gene: 8. Per germline, CDR1 SGHRS and CDR2 YFSETQ. CDR3 length: 15 residues. For the CDR3, the DNA is TGCGCCAGCAGCGCGACAGGGCCGGGGTACAATGAGCAGTTCTTC. Translating gives CASSATGPGYNEQFF.

This chain links TRBV19 with TRBJ2-1; perhaps TRBD1 as D (6 bases). This CDR3 has 14 amino acids. The germline V and J ends were trimmed by 3 bases and 6 bases, with 12 bases remaining between them. From germline, CDR1 is LNHDA and CDR2 SQIVND (reference sequence). CDR3 in amino acids: CASSINRVGNEQFF. CDR3 bases: TGTGCCAGTAGTATCAACAGGGTGGGCAATGAGCAGTTCTTC.

The chain links TRBV7-8 to TRBJ1-2, with D unclear. V was shortened by 4 bases and J by 5 bases, with 17 bases between the two germline ends. Germline CDR1 is SGHVS and CDR2 is FQNEAQ. The CDR3 covers 15 residues. DNA of the CDR3: TGTGCCAGCAGCTCAACCGTGGACGGCCAATATGGCTACACCTTC. Its translation is CASSSTVDGQYGYTF.

J is TRBJ2-2 and V is TRBV11-2; D ambiguous. Germline assignment: CDR1 SGHAT and CDR2 FQNNGV. Trimming cost V 4 bases and J 6 bases, with 9 bases left between them. The CDR3 sequence is 13 residues long. This CDR3 is CASSWSPAGELFF. The CDR3 DNA sequence: TGTGCCAGCAGCTGGAGCCCCGCCGGGGAGCTGTTTTTT.

CDR3 DNA: TGTGCCAGCAGGGCTGGGTCAACTGACACTGAAGCTTTCTTT. Residues: CASRAGSTDTEAFF. The chain recombines TRBV27 with TRBJ1-1; D not resolved. V dropped 6 bases and J dropped 3 bases, with 14 bases sitting between them. This CDR3 is built from 14 residues. CDR1 MNHEY and CDR2 SMNVEV come from the germline V gene (reference sequence).

Written as DNA, the CDR3 is TGTGCCAGCAGCGTTAGACAGGGAAACACTGAAGCTTTCTTT. Translating it yields CASSVRQGNTEAFF. This chain links TRBV7-9 with TRBJ1-1; 7 nucleotides match TRBD1. Germline lookup yields CDR1 SEHNR and CDR2 FQNEAQ (reference sequence). The V gene end was trimmed by 5 bases and the J gene end by 2 bases; junction bases not matched to a gene: 5. The CDR3 contains 14 residues.

V usage is TRBV9 and J usage is TRBJ1-6; 10 bases map to TRBD1. The germline CDR1 and CDR2 sequences are SGDLS and YYNGEE. V dropped 4 bases and J dropped 5; count of bases not matched to a gene: 3. The CDR3 runs 15 residues. CDR3 in amino acids: CASSSGQGNNSPLHF. DNA of the CDR3: TGTGCCAGCAGCTCGGGACAGGGGAATAATTCACCCCTCCACTTT.

The V gene is TRBV28, the J gene TRBJ1-4, with 7 bases lining up with TRBD1. The CDR3 is 13 residues long. From germline, CDR1 is MDHEN and CDR2 SYDVKM. Unmatched junction bases numbered 7, after V lost 8 bases and J lost 7 bases. The chain's CDR3 is CASSSGGTEKLFF. In DNA, the CDR3 is TGTGCCAGCTCCTCAGGGGGGACTGAAAAACTGTTTTTT.

This rearrangement joins TRBV15 to TRBJ2-7; D possibly corresponds to TRBD2 (5 bases). Per germline, CDR1 LNHNV and CDR2 YYDKDF (reference sequence). Deletions cut 8 bases from V and 7 bases from J, with 15 bases between. This CDR3 is built from 12 residues. The DNA of the CDR3 is TGTGCCACCCGAGCCCAAGGGAGTGAGCAGTACTTC. Its translation: CATRAQGSEQYF.

Points on this clone: Other DNA variants within this sample encode the same CDR3. V is TRBV20-1 and J is TRBJ2-7, with D unresolved. CDR1 is DFQATT and CDR2 is SNEGSKA in the germline V gene (reference sequence). Trimming pared 5 bases from V and 3 bases from J, leaving 5 bases between. This CDR3 is built from 10 residues. CDR3 protein: CSASLYEQYF. CDR3 DNA: TGCAGTGCTTCCCTCTACGAGCAGTACTTC.

V and J are TRBV5-1 and TRBJ2-7; 10 positions match TRBD2. Germline assignment: CDR1 SGHRS and CDR2 YFSETQ. This CDR3 is 17 amino acids long. Trimming at V came to 2 bases and at J to 1 base, leaving 9 bases not matched to a gene. CDR3 region: CASSFGLAGASSYEQYF. CDR3 sequence (DNA): TGCGCCAGCAGCTTTGGCCTAGCGGGAGCCTCGTCCTACGAGCAGTACTTC.

The genes are TRBV25-1 and TRBJ2-7, with 9 bases aligning to TRBD2. CDR3 length equals 15 residues. Germline V gene sequence: CDR1 MGHDK, CDR2 SYGVNS. V lost 5 bases to trimming and J lost 2 bases; unmatched junction nucleotides: 7. The CDR3: CASSPSSGDTYEQYF. The CDR3 DNA is TGTGCCAGCAGTCCGTCTAGCGGGGACACCTACGAGCAGTACTTC.

This chain joins TRBV7-9 and TRBJ1-1; D unclear. The V gene lost 2 bases and the J gene lost 3 bases, with 10 bases spanning the gap. CDR3 length: 14 residues. CDR1 is SEHNR, CDR2 FQNEAQ, per germline (reference sequence). CDR3 protein: CASSLLGEDTEAFF. The CDR3 nucleotides read TGTGCCAGCAGCTTACTCGGGGAAGACACTGAAGCTTTCTTT.

This clone was recorded once. The CDR3 protein is CASMQRRSGNGIQYF. For the CDR3, the DNA is TGTGCCAGCATGCAACGCCGTAGCGGGAACGGCATTCAGTACTTC. The V gene is TRBV3-1 (or the pseudogene TRBV3-2), the J gene TRBJ2-4; TRBD2 agrees at 8 bases. The CDR3 loop spans 15 amino acids. V was pared by 7 bases and J by 9 bases, with 14 bases of the junction left unmatched. Germline lookup yields CDR1 LGHDT and CDR2 YNNKEL (reference sequence).

This sequence joins TRBV6-5 and TRBJ1-1; D gene uncertain. Trimming stripped 4 bases from V and 5 bases from J, with 14 bases between. CDR1 is MNHEY and CDR2 is SVGAGI in the germline V gene. The CDR3 contains 14 residues. The CDR3, as DNA: TGTGCCAGCAGTTCGGCGGTAGTCGGGACTGAAGCTTTCTTT. This translates into CASSSAVVGTEAFF.

For the CDR3, the DNA is TGTGCCAGCAGTCCTCCTCAAGACAGAACAACTAATGAAAAACTGTTTTTT. It translates to CASSPPQDRTTNEKLFF. The genes are TRBV2 and TRBJ1-4; perhaps TRBD1 as D (5 bases). The CDR3 runs to 17 residues. CDR1 is SNHLY and CDR2 is FYNNEI in the germline V gene. V shed 5 bases and J shed 0 bases, with 16 bases lying between them.

The chain couples TRBV5-5 to TRBJ1-5; D is unclear. Germline V gene data show CDR1 as SGHKS and CDR2 as YYEKEE (reference sequence). This CDR3 has 15 amino acids. V dropped 1 base and J dropped 0 bases, with 8 bases sitting between them. As DNA, the CDR3 is TGTGCCAGCAGCTTGAGGATTGGTAGCAATCAGCCCCAGCATTTT. Its protein product is CASSLRIGSNQPQHF.

J is TRBJ1-1 and V is TRBV6-1; 8 bases line up with TRBD1. V trimming: 3 bases; J trimming: 0 bases; junction bases outside the gene matches: 6. CDR1 is MNHNS, CDR2 SASEGT, per germline. The CDR3 is made up of 16 amino acids. The CDR3 spells CASSDRQGRMNTEAFF. CDR3 bases: TGTGCCAGCAGTGATAGACAGGGGCGCATGAACACTGAAGCTTTCTTT.

The chain combines TRBV24-1 with TRBJ2-2; 8 positions match TRBD1. Germline V gene data show CDR1 as KGHDR and CDR2 as SFDVKD. The CDR3 consists of 16 residues. With 6 bases clipped from V and 7 bases from J, the junction kept 12 bases outside the gene matches. This CDR3 is CATSTHRGTVDGELFF. CDR3 nucleotide sequence: TGTGCCACCAGTACACACAGGGGGACAGTTGACGGGGAGCTGTTTTTT.

The chain joins TRBV13 to TRBJ2-2; the match to TRBD1 covers 9 bases. V shed 5 bases and J 6 bases; nucleotides not matched to a gene: 10. Per the germline V gene, CDR1 is PRHDT and CDR2 is FYEKMQ (reference sequence). This CDR3 contains 16 residues. Here the CDR3 DNA reads TGTGCCAGCAGCCCGCCCGGGACAGGGCTCGCCGGGGAGCTGTTTTTT. Residues: CASSPPGTGLAGELFF.

The gene calls are TRBV18 and TRBJ1-1; 7 nucleotides align to TRBD1. Germline V lookup: CDR1 KGHSH, CDR2 LQKENI. The CDR3 loop spans 14 amino acids. V shed 1 base, J shed 5 bases, and the junction held 4 bases outside the gene matches. The DNA of the CDR3 is TGTGCCAGCTCACCACGACAGGGTTGGACTGAAGCTTTCTTT. This codes for CASSPRQGWTEAFF.

The chain employs TRBV5-1 and TRBJ2-1, with D perhaps assigned TRBD1 or TRBD2 (5 bases each). V was trimmed by 4 bases and J by 6 bases, leaving 11 bases between them. Germline V CDR1 and CDR2: SGHRS, YFSETQ. CDR3 length: 13 residues. CDR3 DNA sequence: TGCGCCAGCAGCCCTGGGACGGTCAATGAGCAGTTCTTC. This sequence encodes CASSPGTVNEQFF.

The genes are TRBV6-1 and TRBJ1-5; no reliable D call. The length of the CDR3 is 16 residues. V was shortened by 3 bases and J by 1 base, with 13 bases between the two germline ends. Germline CDR1 is MNHNS and CDR2 is SASEGT. This chain's CDR3 is CASSELLGRSNQPQHF. For the CDR3, the DNA is TGTGCCAGCAGTGAGTTATTGGGAAGGAGCAATCAGCCCCAGCATTTT.

This chain uses TRBV28 with TRBJ2-1; 8 bases map to TRBD2. The length of the CDR3 is 15 residues. The junction had 9 bases not matched to a gene; V was cut back by 1 base and J by 10 bases. CDR1 is MDHEN, CDR2 SYDVKM, per germline. The CDR3 spells CASSLLELADYEQFF. In nucleotides, the CDR3 is TGTGCCAGCAGTTTATTGGAACTAGCGGACTACGAGCAGTTCTTC.

The rearrangement joins TRBV19 to TRBJ2-4; D is perhaps TRBD2 (7 bases). Per the germline V gene, CDR1 is LNHDA and CDR2 is SQIVND (reference sequence). The CDR3 covers 14 residues. The V and J ends lost 8 bases and 5 bases respectively, with 16 bases between them. As DNA, the CDR3 is TGTGCCAGTGCCACCTGGGGGGGCGAAAACATTCAGTACTTC. Translating gives CASATWGGENIQYF.